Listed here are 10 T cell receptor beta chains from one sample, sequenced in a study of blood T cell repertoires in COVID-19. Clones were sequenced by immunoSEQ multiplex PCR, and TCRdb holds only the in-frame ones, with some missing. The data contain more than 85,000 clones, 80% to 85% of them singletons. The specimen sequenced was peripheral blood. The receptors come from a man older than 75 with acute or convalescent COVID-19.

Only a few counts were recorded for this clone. The CDR3 loop reads CASSLDTIAKNIQYF. The CDR3, as DNA: TGTGCCAGCAGCTTAGACACCATAGCCAAAAACATTCAGTACTTC. The chain couples TRBV7-2 to TRBJ2-4; the D is unclear. The CDR3 runs 15 residues. Per the germline V gene, CDR1 is SGHTA and CDR2 is FQGNSA. Trimming removed 1 base at V and 0 bases at J, with 7 bases between. Together with reference TRBV7-2 and TRBJ2-4, the CDR3 gives the full variable domain: GAGVSQSPSNKVTEKGKDVELRCDPISGHTALYWYRQSLGQGLEFLIYFQGNSAPDKSGLPSDRFSAERTGGSVSTLTIQRTQQEDSAVYLCASSLDTIAKNIQYFGAGTRLSVL.

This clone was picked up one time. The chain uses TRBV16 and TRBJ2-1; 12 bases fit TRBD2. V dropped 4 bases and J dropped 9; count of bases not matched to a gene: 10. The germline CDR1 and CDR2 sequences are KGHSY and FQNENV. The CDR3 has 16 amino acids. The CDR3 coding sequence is TGTGCCAGCAGCCCACCGGGACTAGCGGGCGTTGGTGAGCAGTTCTTC. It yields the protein CASSPPGLAGVGEQFF. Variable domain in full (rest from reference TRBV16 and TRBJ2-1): GEEVAQTPKHLVRGEGQKAKLYCAPIKGHSYVFWYQQVLKNEFKFLISFQNENVFDETGMPKERFSAKCLPNSPCSLEIQATKLEDSAVYFCASSPPGLAGVGEQFFGPGTRLTVL.

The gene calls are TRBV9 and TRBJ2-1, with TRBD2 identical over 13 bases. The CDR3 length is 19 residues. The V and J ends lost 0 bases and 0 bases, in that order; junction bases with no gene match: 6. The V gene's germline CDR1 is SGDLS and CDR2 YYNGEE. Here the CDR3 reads CASSVEGTSGTGSYNEQFF. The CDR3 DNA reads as TGTGCCAGCAGCGTAGAGGGGACTAGCGGGACGGGCTCCTACAATGAGCAGTTCTTC.

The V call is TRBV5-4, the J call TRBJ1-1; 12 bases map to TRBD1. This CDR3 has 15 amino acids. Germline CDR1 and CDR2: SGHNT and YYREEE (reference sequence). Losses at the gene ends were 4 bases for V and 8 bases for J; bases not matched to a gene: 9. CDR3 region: CASSTPGQGALEAFF. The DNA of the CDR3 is TGTGCCAGCAGCACCCCGGGACAGGGGGCGCTGGAAGCTTTCTTT.

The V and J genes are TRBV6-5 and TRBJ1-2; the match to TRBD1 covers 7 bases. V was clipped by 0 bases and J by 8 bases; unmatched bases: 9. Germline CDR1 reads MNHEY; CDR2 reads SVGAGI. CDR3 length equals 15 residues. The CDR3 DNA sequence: TGTGCCAGCAGTTACTCGACAGGGTTGGAATCCGGCTACACCTTC. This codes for CASSYSTGLESGYTF.

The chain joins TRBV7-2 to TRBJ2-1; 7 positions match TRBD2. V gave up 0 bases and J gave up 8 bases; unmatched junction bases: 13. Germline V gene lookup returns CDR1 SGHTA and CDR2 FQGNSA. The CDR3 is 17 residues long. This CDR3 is CASSLAFGGRAGDEQFF. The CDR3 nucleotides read TGTGCCAGCAGCTTAGCGTTTGGAGGGAGGGCCGGAGATGAGCAGTTCTTC.

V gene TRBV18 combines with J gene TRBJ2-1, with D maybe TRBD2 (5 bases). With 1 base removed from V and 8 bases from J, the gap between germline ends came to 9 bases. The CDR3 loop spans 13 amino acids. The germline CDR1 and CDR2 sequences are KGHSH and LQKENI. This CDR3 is CASSPRLADEQFF. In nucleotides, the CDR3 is TGTGCCAGCTCACCACGTCTAGCCGATGAGCAGTTCTTC.

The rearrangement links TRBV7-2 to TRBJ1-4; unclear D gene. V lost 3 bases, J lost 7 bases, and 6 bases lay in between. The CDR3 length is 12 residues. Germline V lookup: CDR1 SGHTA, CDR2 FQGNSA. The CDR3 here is CASSFYGEKLFF. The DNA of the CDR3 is TGTGCCAGCAGCTTTTACGGTGAAAAACTGTTTTTT. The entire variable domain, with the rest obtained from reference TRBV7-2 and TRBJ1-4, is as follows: GAGVSQSPSNKVTEKGKDVELRCDPISGHTALYWYRQSLGQGLEFLIYFQGNSAPDKSGLPSDRFSAERTGGSVSTLTIQRTQQEDSAVYLCASSFYGEKLFFGSGTQLSVL.

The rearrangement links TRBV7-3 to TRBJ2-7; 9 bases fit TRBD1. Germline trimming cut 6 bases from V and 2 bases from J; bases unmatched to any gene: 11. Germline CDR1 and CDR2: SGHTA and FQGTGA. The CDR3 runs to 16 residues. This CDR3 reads CASSPQTGTGTYEQYF. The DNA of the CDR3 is TGTGCCAGCAGTCCTCAAACCGGGACAGGGACCTACGAGCAGTACTTC.

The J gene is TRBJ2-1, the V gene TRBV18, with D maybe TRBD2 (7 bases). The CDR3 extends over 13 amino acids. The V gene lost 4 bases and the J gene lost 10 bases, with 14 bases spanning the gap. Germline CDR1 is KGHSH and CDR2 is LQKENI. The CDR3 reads CASSLGGPQEQFF. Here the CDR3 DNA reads TGTGCCAGCTCACTCGGGGGGCCCCAAGAGCAGTTCTTC.